Presented here are 23 T cell receptor beta chains from one specimen sequenced in a study of beta chain features in type 1 diabetes. The whole isolated RNA underwent reverse transcription, so sequencing captured expressed TCRB transcripts. Sequencing was performed with immunoSEQ multiplex PCR; in TCRdb, only in-frame clones are kept and a portion is missing. The repertoire includes about 350,000 clones, about 19% of them detected once, and 0.044% sits in the top ten. Sequenced material: naive CD4+ T cells from blood. These TCRs come from a woman under 30 in good health.

This clone was counted a few times. This chain links TRBV4-1 with TRBJ1-2, with a possible D match to TRBD1 (5 bases). Trimming shortened V by 4 bases and J by 4 bases, and 13 bases separated the two germline ends. Germline loops: CDR1 MGHRA, CDR2 YSYEKL. The CDR3 sequence is 14 residues long. For the CDR3, the DNA is TGCGCCAGCAGCCTTCTCCAGGGTGGCTATGGCTACACCTTC. It yields the protein CASSLLQGGYGYTF.

The table lists this clone with a few counts. This chain connects TRBV7-3 to TRBJ2-3; the match to TRBD2 covers 10 bases. V was pared by 6 bases and J by 2 bases, with 8 bases of the junction left unmatched. The CDR3 consists of 16 residues. Germline V gene data show CDR1 as SGHTA and CDR2 as FQGTGA. This chain's CDR3 is CASSLLGLADTDTQYF. As DNA, the CDR3 is TGTGCCAGCAGTCTACTTGGACTAGCGGACACAGATACGCAGTATTTT.

There are a few counts of this clone. The V gene is TRBV14, the J gene TRBJ1-2; D is perhaps TRBD1 (5 bases). The CDR3 is 12 amino acids. V dropped 2 bases and J dropped 9 bases, with 10 bases sitting between them. CDR1 and CDR2 (germline): SGHDN, FVKESK. This chain's CDR3 is CASSQQGRSYTF. In DNA, the CDR3 is TGTGCCAGCAGCCAACAGGGCCGGAGCTACACCTTC.

As regards this clone: Additional DNA sequences in this sample encode the identical CDR3. This rearrangement joins TRBV2 to TRBJ2-3; 12 bases are a match to TRBD2. The V gene end was trimmed by 9 bases and the J gene end by 1 base; junction bases not matched to a gene: 2. The CDR3 has 14 residues. The germline V gene has CDR1 SNHLY and CDR2 FYNNEI. DNA of the CDR3: TGTGCCAGTGGACTAGCGGGGCGCACAGATACGCAGTATTTT. It codes for CASGLAGRTDTQYF.

CDR3 DNA sequence: TGTGCCACCCACTCGACACTGTCGGCGGGAGTTCCTGGGGCCAACGTCCTGACTTTC. This gives the protein CATHSTLSAGVPGANVLTF. The chain links TRBV10-3 to TRBJ2-6; 7 nucleotides align to TRBD2. Trimming at V came to 10 bases and at J to 2 bases, leaving 20 bases not matched to a gene. The CDR3 spans 19 residues. Germline assignment: CDR1 ENHRY and CDR2 SYGVKD.

V usage is TRBV30 and J usage is TRBJ2-3; TRBD2 agrees at 11 bases. CDR3 length: 15 residues. Per the germline V gene, CDR1 is GTSNPN and CDR2 is SVGIG (reference sequence). Trimming took 0 bases from V and 3 from J; bases not matched to a gene: 2. The CDR3 spells CAWSVLAGATDTQYF. The CDR3 DNA reads TGTGCCTGGAGTGTACTAGCGGGGGCGACAGATACGCAGTATTTT. Filled out from reference TRBV30 and TRBJ2-3, the complete variable domain reads SQTIHQWPATLVQPVGSPLSLECTVEGTSNPNLYWYRQAAGRGLQLLFYSVGIGQISSEVPQNLSASRPQDRQFILSSKKLLLSDSGFYLCAWSVLAGATDTQYFGPGTRLTVL.

The chain combines TRBV7-9 with TRBJ1-2, with a weak D call TRBD1 (5 bases). V was cut by 3 bases and J by 8 bases, with 10 bases left in between. Germline V gives CDR1 SEHNR, CDR2 FQNEAQ (reference sequence). CDR3 length: 12 amino acids. The CDR3 DNA sequence: TGTGCCAGCAGCTTGGGGCCCCCGGGCTACACCTTC. It codes for CASSLGPPGYTF.

The rearrangement uses TRBV30 and TRBJ2-7; weak D call: TRBD2 (6 bases). This CDR3 has 16 residues. Trimming stripped 0 bases from V and 4 bases from J, with 19 bases between. The germline CDR1 and CDR2 sequences are GTSNPN and SVGIG (reference sequence). CDR3 nucleotides: TGTGCCTGGAGTGTATTGGGCGGGGCCCGGGAGTACGAGCAGTACTTC. This gives the protein CAWSVLGGAREYEQYF.

The gene calls are TRBV29-1 and TRBJ2-5; TRBD1 matches at 8 bases. With V trimmed by 5 bases and J by 11 bases, 19 bases remained unmatched. The CDR3 is 15 amino acids. Germline CDR1 SQVTM, CDR2 ANQGSEA. The chain's CDR3 is CSVRPTGERRREQYF. The CDR3 DNA follows: TGCAGCGTTCGCCCGACAGGGGAGCGCCGTCGGGAGCAGTACTTC.

The V call is TRBV30, the J call TRBJ2-3, with TRBD2 as a possible D gene (6 bases). The V and J ends lost 2 bases and 4 bases respectively, with 16 bases between them. CDR1 is GTSNPN and CDR2 is SVGIG in the germline V gene (reference sequence). The CDR3 sequence is 15 residues long. The CDR3 loop is CAWSPLRGSADTQYF. CDR3 DNA sequence: TGTGCCTGGAGTCCTCTTCGGGGGAGTGCAGATACGCAGTATTTT.

CDR3 in amino acids: CASSPGLAGDEQFF. The DNA of the CDR3 is TGTGCCAGCAGCCCAGGACTAGCGGGGGATGAGCAGTTCTTC. The chain uses TRBV7-2 and TRBJ2-1; 13 bases are shared with TRBD2. The CDR3 has 14 amino acids. Germline assignment: CDR1 SGHTA and CDR2 FQGNSA. With V trimmed by 5 bases and J by 8 bases, 3 bases remained unmatched.

This chain connects TRBV4-3 to TRBJ1-2, with 8 bases fitting TRBD1. This CDR3 comprises 17 residues. The V gene end was trimmed by 2 bases and the J gene end by 7 bases; junction bases not matched to a gene: 15. CDR1 is LGHNA and CDR2 is YSLEER in the germline V gene. This CDR3 is CASSQTGTAGGVRGYTF. DNA of the CDR3: TGCGCCAGCAGCCAAACGGGCACAGCAGGGGGCGTCCGTGGCTACACCTTC.

The chain carries TRBV18 and TRBJ1-5, with D perhaps matching TRBD1 (5 bases). V gave up 1 base and J gave up 8 bases, with 9 bases separating them. This CDR3 is 13 amino acids long. The germline CDR1 and CDR2 sequences are KGHSH and LQKENI. The CDR3 DNA reads as TGTGCCAGCTCACCACAGGGGTCGGAGCCCCAGCATTTT. Translation: CASSPQGSEPQHF.

This clone was seen more than once but under ten times. The chain has TRBV7-9 and TRBJ2-7; the match to TRBD2 covers 13 bases. Trimming cost V 5 bases and J 5 bases; bases outside gene matches: 9. Germline V gene sequence: CDR1 SEHNR, CDR2 FQNEAQ (reference sequence). The CDR3 is 16 amino acids. CDR3 DNA sequence: TGTGCCAGCAGCCAGAGAGGACTAGCGGGAGCCAACGAGCAGTACTTC. It encodes CASSQRGLAGANEQYF.

This chain joins TRBV28 and TRBJ2-5, with 14 bases matching TRBD2. The length of the CDR3 is 19 residues. Germline CDR1 and CDR2: MDHEN and SYDVKM. V was pared by 2 bases and J by 1 base, with 9 bases of the junction left unmatched. As DNA, the CDR3 is TGTGCCAGCAGTTTAGGACTAGCGGGAGGAGGATCCCTCCAAGAGACCCAGTACTTC. Protein sequence: CASSLGLAGGGSLQETQYF.

The chain carries TRBV4-2 and TRBJ2-2, with 7 bases lining up with TRBD2. Germline V lookup: CDR1 LGHNA, CDR2 YNFKEQ. The CDR3 loop spans 17 amino acids. Trimming cost V 4 bases and J 2 bases; bases outside gene matches: 10. CDR3 bases: TGTGCCAGCAGCCGAGGAGGCGGGGGTAGAAACACCGGGGAGCTGTTTTTT. This sequence encodes CASSRGGGGRNTGELFF.

The chain is built from TRBV9 and TRBJ1-2; D is unresolved. Germline V lookup: CDR1 SGDLS, CDR2 YYNGEE. This CDR3 comprises 13 residues. Trimming removed 0 bases at V and 1 base at J, with 4 bases between. CDR3 DNA: TGTGCCAGCAGCGTAGACATTAACTATGGCTACACCTTC. It translates to CASSVDINYGYTF.

The gene calls are TRBV5-1 and TRBJ2-7; perhaps TRBD2 as D (6 bases). The CDR3 consists of 14 residues. Germline lookup yields CDR1 SGHRS and CDR2 YFSETQ. V lost 4 bases and J 6 bases, leaving 17 bases between the germline ends. CDR3 in DNA: TGCGCCAGCAGCCTGGGTGGATCGGGGGTCGAGCAGTACTTC. Protein product: CASSLGGSGVEQYF. The full variable domain, rest sourced from reference TRBV5-1 and TRBJ2-7, is KAGVTQTPRYLIKTRGQQVTLSCSPISGHRSVSWYQQTPGQGLQFLFEYFSETQRNKGNFPGRFSGRQFSNSRSEMNVSTLELGDSALYLCASSLGGSGVEQYFGPGTRLTVT.

The gene calls are TRBV4-1 and TRBJ1-1, with D perhaps matching TRBD1 (6 bases). The germline CDR1 and CDR2 sequences are MGHRA and YSYEKL. This CDR3 is built from 12 residues. Trimming stripped 6 bases from V and 3 bases from J, with 8 bases between. The CDR3 DNA reads as TGCGCCAGCAGGGACAGTCACACTGAAGCTTTCTTT. Its protein product is CASRDSHTEAFF.

This clone was seen a handful of times. The V gene is TRBV5-1, the J gene TRBJ2-2, with 8 positions matching TRBD1. Germline CDR1 and CDR2: SGHRS and YFSETQ. Trimming cost V 4 bases and J 4 bases; bases outside gene matches: 3. The CDR3 contains 14 residues. CDR3 sequence: CASSGGQVTGELFF. As DNA, the CDR3 is TGCGCCAGCAGCGGGGGACAGGTCACCGGGGAGCTGTTTTTT.

This clone has a handful of counts. The CDR3 sequence is CAWALQEGTEAFF. Written as DNA, the CDR3 is TGTGCCTGGGCCCTACAAGAGGGCACTGAAGCTTTCTTT. The chain links TRBV30 to TRBJ1-1; no reliable D call. V was clipped by 5 bases and J by 4 bases, with 14 bases between them. Germline loops: CDR1 GTSNPN, CDR2 SVGIG (reference sequence). The CDR3 spans 13 residues. Drawing the rest from reference TRBV30 and TRBJ1-1, the complete variable domain is SQTIHQWPATLVQPVGSPLSLECTVEGTSNPNLYWYRQAAGRGLQLLFYSVGIGQISSEVPQNLSASRPQDRQFILSSKKLLLSDSGFYLCAWALQEGTEAFFGQGTRLTVV.

V is TRBV19 and J is TRBJ2-1; D may be TRBD2 (6 bases). Germline V gives CDR1 LNHDA, CDR2 SQIVND (reference sequence). V lost 7 bases to trimming and J lost 12 bases, with 16 bases between them. The CDR3 is 12 residues long. The CDR3 loop reads CASNQQGGGQFF. The CDR3 nucleotides read TGTGCCAGTAACCAGCAGGGAGGTGGGCAGTTCTTC.

The table lists this clone with a count of one. The chain joins TRBV9 to TRBJ2-3, with D hard to call. Germline assignment: CDR1 SGDLS and CDR2 YYNGEE. Trimming left V 3 bases short and J 3 bases short, with 8 bases between. The CDR3 covers 13 residues. DNA for the CDR3: TGTGCCAGCAGCGCCACGGTGACAGATACGCAGTATTTT. Translated: CASSATVTDTQYF.